This TCR beta chain was identified in a study of CD8 T cell repertoires and HIV-1 epitope variants. Overall study context: Each of Twenty-five Gag and Nef epitope peptides stimulated a separate culture. Controls were a CMV, EBV and flu peptide pool, Ebola AY9 negative control, and no-peptide well.

TCRdb's copy holds only in-frame clones and misses some; the assay was immunoSEQ multiplex PCR. The data hold thousands of clones, with 55% to 75% observed a single time. This CDR3 comprises 15 residues. With 6 bases removed from V and 2 bases from J, the gap between germline ends came to 16 bases. CDR1 and CDR2 (germline): SNHLY, FYNNEI. This clone is a singleton in its sample. No antigen is known for it. This clonotype was sampled from a male donor with HIV. J is TRBJ2-5 and V is TRBV2, with D possibly TRBD2 on 5 matching bases. The specimen sequenced was cultured CD8+ T cells derived from PBMCs. The chain's CDR3 is CASSSAGIDQETQYF. The CDR3 DNA follows: TGTGCCAGCAGCTCCGCCGGGATAGATCAAGAGACCCAGTACTTC.